This is a list of T cell receptor beta chains from one sample in a study of T cell clonotyping in hematopoietic cell transplantation. Sequencing was performed with immunoSEQ multiplex PCR; in TCRdb, only in-frame clones are kept and a portion is missing. Among 46,000 or so clones listed, approximately 90% were seen once. The sequenced sample was peripheral blood mononuclear cells, obtained before stem cell transplant. The receptor source for this set is a man aged 60 to 69 with biphenotypic leukemia. Some clones in this sample may be carry-over from other donors' samples. The CDR3 runs from the conserved cysteine through the conserved F or W.

V	J	CDR3
TRBV10-3	TRBJ1-2	CAISESILDQGLNYGYTF
TRBV4-1	TRBJ1-3	CASSLDTGNTIYF
TRBV7-3	TRBJ2-1	CASSRQGVGAYNEQFF
TRBV28	TRBJ2-3	CASSGDSTDTQYF
TRBV20-1	TRBJ2-5	CSAVLSETQYF
TRBV28	TRBJ2-7	CASNRGLYEQYF
TRBV10-3	TRBJ1-1	CAIGSAGVNTEAFF
TRBV6-1	TRBJ2-7	CASRLQQTYEQYF
TRBV2	TRBJ2-3	CASIVGTYPDTQYF
TRBV9	TRBJ2-5	CASSPRTETETQYF
TRBV5-1	TRBJ2-2	CASSFSPGRDTGELFF
TRBV4-2	TRBJ2-5	CASSQYPSHPSGENFQETQYF
TRBV7-6	TRBJ1-1	CASSLNTEAFF
TRBV5-4	TRBJ2-1	CASSLNEQFF
TRBV27	TRBJ1-5	CASSLGPDRPNQPQHF
TRBV14	TRBJ2-2	CASSPSRAGELFF
TRBV28	TRBJ2-7	CASRTGIDYEQYF
TRBV5-4	TRBJ2-5	CASSSRMGQETQYF
TRBV5-6	TRBJ1-5	CASSLGGSNQPQHF
TRBV6-4	TRBJ2-3	CASSRDRGSGTDTQYF
TRBV2	TRBJ1-1	CASLPPGKNTEAFF
TRBV30	TRBJ2-7	CAWTPVRTGAWYF
TRBV30	TRBJ2-7	CAWSGAPETYEQYF
TRBV13	TRBJ1-2	CASSFRDLVYGYTF
TRBV7-9	TRBJ1-2	CASSLGGTEYGYTF
TRBV19	TRBJ2-1	CASSINPSGRVSEQFF
TRBV6-5	TRBJ2-7	CASSRSRDYEQYF
TRBV9	TRBJ2-6	CASSVAGPGANVLTF
TRBV4-3	TRBJ1-2	CASSRVPRDKGHGYTF
TRBV19	TRBJ1-2	CASSIHGADGYTF
TRBV25-1	TRBJ1-1	CASSERGGELGNTEAFF
TRBV6-5	TRBJ1-5	CASSMAGRDQPQHF
TRBV7-3	TRBJ1-2	CASSLTGTYGYTF
TRBV5-1	TRBJ2-2	CASSPGDGGVSGELFF
TRBV28	TRBJ1-1	CASSFPPEYTEAFF
TRBV6-5	TRBJ2-5	CASSFGAVGKTQYF
TRBV7-9	TRBJ1-2	CASSSDRANYGYTF
TRBV4-1	TRBJ2-5	CASSQGAGVVQETQYF
TRBV27	TRBJ1-2	CASTDRYGGYTF
TRBV6-1	TRBJ1-2	CASSRDRVTDGYTF
TRBV14	TRBJ2-7	CASSPRTGGSYEQYF
TRBV19	TRBJ2-3	CASASFNGPLTYTQYF
TRBV9	TRBJ1-5	CASSETGAPEPQHF
TRBV19	TRBJ1-1	CASSMIPGRLGFQGTEAFF
TRBV14	TRBJ2-1	CASSRLAPEPHNEQFF
TRBV7-2	TRBJ1-5	CASSLDPNQPQHF
TRBV19	TRBJ2-1	CASSMGGTNYNEQFF
TRBV30	TRBJ1-3	CAWSVPSTDTFTFGNTIYF
TRBV27	TRBJ1-5	CASSSGGYQPQHF
TRBV28	TRBJ2-2	CASSEGGTGELFF
TRBV30	TRBJ2-3	CAWSVGTGPTDTQYF
TRBV5-1	TRBJ2-3	CASSLGGAGARAQYF
TRBV6-5	TRBJ1-2	CASSYSAGQHYGYTF
TRBV6-5	TRBJ2-7	CASKRGQGIYEQYF
TRBV7-9	TRBJ2-2	CASSLSGTTGELFF